A single sample is the source of the 17 T cell receptor beta chains below, sequenced in a study of T-cell reconstitution after alpha-beta-depleted transplantation in children. Unique molecular identifiers were used to barcode this TCRbeta library. From the PCR reads, TCRdb called clonotypes with MiXCR, one entry per CDR3 protein. Among over 150,000 distinct CDR3 sequences, 5% to 7.5% were seen once, and the ten largest hold roughly 4.5%. The sample consisted of PBMCs, taken before TCRalphabeta/CD19-depleted stem cell transplant. Receptors originate from a girl under three years old with combined immunodeficiency, due to receive a stem cell transplant.

This clonotype occurred many times. The gene calls are TRBV9 and TRBJ2-1; 10 nucleotides agree with TRBD1. Unmatched junction bases numbered 6, after V lost 2 bases and J lost 7 bases. CDR3 size: 15 residues. Germline V gene sequence: CDR1 SGDLS, CDR2 YYNGEE. DNA of the CDR3: TGTGCCAGCAGCGTCGGGACAGGGGTTGTGAATGAGCAGTTCTTC. Translation: CASSVGTGVVNEQFF.

This clonotype came up many times. The V call is TRBV7-9, the J call TRBJ2-2; D call uncertain. Germline CDR1 reads SEHNR; CDR2 reads FQNEAQ (reference sequence). V lost 1 base and J lost 0, with 12 bases in between. This CDR3 is built from 17 residues. In nucleotides, the CDR3 is TGTGCCAGCAGCTTAGAGACAACGCCTCCGAACACCGGGGAGCTGTTTTTT. Residues: CASSLETTPPNTGELFF. The full variable domain, its missing parts supplied by reference TRBV7-9 and TRBJ2-2, is DTGVSQNPRHKITKRGQNVTFRCDPISEHNRLYWYRQTLGQGPEFLTYFQNEAQLEKSRLLSDRFSAERPKGSFSTLEIQRTEQGDSAMYLCASSLETTPPNTGELFFGEGSRLTVL.

This clonotype was counted ten times or more. J is TRBJ1-2 and V is TRBV9, with D unresolved. CDR1 and CDR2 (germline): SGDLS, YYNGEE. The CDR3 is 14 residues long. The V gene lost 1 base and the J gene lost 3 bases, with 10 bases spanning the gap. The CDR3 nucleotides read TGTGCCAGCAGCGTAAGTGAGGGCCACTATGGCTACACCTTC. Translated: CASSVSEGHYGYTF.

This chain links TRBV4-1 with TRBJ2-4, with 12 nucleotides matching TRBD2. With V trimmed by 0 bases and J by 8 bases, 14 bases remained unmatched. Per germline, CDR1 MGHRA and CDR2 YSYEKL. The CDR3 contains 19 residues. The CDR3 here is CASSQDSLAGGPGRYIQYF. Written as DNA, the CDR3 is TGCGCCAGCAGCCAAGATAGTCTAGCGGGAGGGCCGGGTCGGTACATTCAGTACTTC.

This clonotype was seen many times. The chain carries TRBV4-2 and TRBJ2-7; D unclear. The CDR3 is 13 amino acids. V lost 0 bases and J lost 4, with 7 bases in between. CDR1 is LGHNA, CDR2 YNFKEQ, per germline. CDR3 DNA: TGTGCCAGCAGCCAAGAGGCCGTATACGAGCAGTACTTC. It yields the protein CASSQEAVYEQYF.

This clonotype was found many times. The V gene is TRBV15, the J gene TRBJ1-1, with 7 positions matching TRBD1. From germline, CDR1 is LNHNV and CDR2 YYDKDF (reference sequence). V was clipped by 5 bases and J by 6 bases; unmatched bases: 15. The CDR3 length is 16 residues. The CDR3 protein is CATSRRDRFLLSEAFF. For the CDR3, the DNA is TGTGCCACCAGCCGGAGGGACAGATTCCTTTTATCTGAAGCTTTCTTT.

This clonotype was seen ten or more times. The chain couples TRBV6-2 or TRBV6-3 to TRBJ2-7; D may match TRBD1 or TRBD2 (6 bases each). Germline V gene lookup returns CDR1 MNHEY and CDR2 SVGEGT. This CDR3 region has 15 residues. The V and J ends lost 6 bases and 3 bases respectively, with 18 bases between them. The CDR3 bases are TGTGCCAGCAGCCTTCCACGACAGGACTACTACGAGCAGTACTTC. Translated, it gives CASSLPRQDYYEQYF.

This clonotype was seen repeatedly, ten times or more. The genes are TRBV5-1 and TRBJ1-2; D not resolved. Trimming removed 0 bases at V and 3 bases at J, with 12 bases between. Looked up from germline, CDR1 is SGHRS and CDR2 is YFSETQ. This CDR3 region has 15 residues. In DNA, the CDR3 is TGCGCCAGCAGCTTGGGGATCCAGGTCGACTATGGCTACACCTTC. Residues: CASSLGIQVDYGYTF.

The chain combines TRBV7-8 with TRBJ1-6; D possibly corresponds to TRBD1 (6 bases). From germline, CDR1 is SGHVS and CDR2 FQNEAQ. The length of the CDR3 is 17 residues. V lost 4 bases and J 9 bases, leaving 22 bases between the germline ends. In DNA form, the CDR3 reads TGTGCCAGCAGCTCCTGGGACTCAGGGGAATTCGGTTCACCCCTCCACTTT. It encodes CASSSWDSGEFGSPLHF.

In its sample, this clonotype was seen a few times. Its ends do not fully match the called genes, so a read error is possible. This rearrangement joins TRBV2 to TRBJ2-1, with TRBD2 identical over 14 bases. This CDR3 comprises 18 residues. CDR1 and CDR2 (germline): SNHLY, FYNNEI. The CDR3 DNA sequence: TGTGCCTGCAGTGGGACTAGCGGGAGTTTTTTCGCCTACAATGAGCAGTTCTTC. This codes for CACSGTSGSFFAYNEQFF.

This clonotype was picked up many times. The V call is TRBV7-2, the J call TRBJ2-4, with D tentatively TRBD2 (5 bases). CDR3 length equals 13 residues. Looked up from germline, CDR1 is SGHTA and CDR2 is FQGNSA. Trimming took 6 bases from V and 3 from J, leaving 9 bases between them. DNA for the CDR3: TGTGCCAGCAGTTCGGGGTACAAAAACATTCAGTACTTC. The encoded protein is CASSSGYKNIQYF.

This clonotype was observed many times. The rearrangement uses TRBV7-8 and TRBJ2-7; D possibly corresponds to TRBD2 (6 bases). V shed 1 base and J shed 4 bases, with 11 bases lying between them. CDR3 length: 14 residues. Germline CDR1 reads SGHVS; CDR2 reads FQNEAQ. This CDR3 is CASSLEASGYEQYF. In DNA, the CDR3 is TGTGCCAGCAGCTTAGAAGCCAGCGGGTACGAGCAGTACTTC.

This clonotype has more than one count but fewer than ten. This rearrangement joins TRBV7-2 to TRBJ2-1; 7 nucleotides match TRBD2. The CDR3 covers 13 residues. The V segment lost 8 bases and the J segment 5 bases; nucleotides outside the gene matches: 6. The germline V gene has CDR1 SGHTA and CDR2 FQGNSA. This chain's CDR3 is CASSGTNNNEQFF. The CDR3 coding sequence is TGTGCCAGCTCCGGGACTAATAACAATGAGCAGTTCTTC.

Many counts were recorded for this clonotype. J is TRBJ2-3 and V is TRBV20-1; 8 bases align to TRBD2. The CDR3 spans 15 residues. Trimming at V came to 5 bases and at J to 0 bases, leaving 7 bases not matched to a gene. Germline values: CDR1 DFQATT, CDR2 SNEGSKA (reference sequence). CDR3 region: CSAGKREISTDTQYF. The CDR3 DNA sequence: TGCAGTGCTGGTAAGCGGGAGATCAGCACAGATACGCAGTATTTT.

In this sample, this clonotype turned up many times. The chain has TRBV10-3 and TRBJ1-1; D call uncertain. Germline CDR1 and CDR2: ENHRY and SYGVKD. V was cut by 0 bases and J by 0 bases, with 2 bases left in between. This CDR3 region has 13 residues. CDR3 DNA sequence: TGTGCCATCAGTGAGTCGGTGAACACTGAAGCTTTCTTT. This codes for CAISESVNTEAFF.

This clonotype was counted at least ten times. This rearrangement joins TRBV9 to TRBJ2-1, with D possibly being TRBD2 (6 bases). In germline, CDR1 is SGDLS, CDR2 YYNGEE. V dropped 0 bases and J dropped 0 bases, with 10 bases sitting between them. CDR3 length equals 16 residues. The CDR3 coding sequence is TGTGCCAGCAGCGTAGATAGCGGAAGCTCCTACAATGAGCAGTTCTTC. Residues: CASSVDSGSSYNEQFF.

This clonotype was seen at least ten times. The chain carries TRBV7-2 and TRBJ2-7, with 10 bases lining up with TRBD2. J lost 3 bases, V lost 2 bases, and 4 bases had no gene match. Germline V lookup: CDR1 SGHTA, CDR2 FQGNSA. The CDR3 extends over 15 amino acids. The CDR3 DNA is TGTGCCAGCAGCTTACTAGCGGGAGCTGGCTACGAGCAGTACTTC. Amino acids: CASSLLAGAGYEQYF.